This T cell receptor (beta chain) comes out of a study of human T cells and chemical hapten exposure. Study-wide background: Donors were sensitized with 2% DPC on the upper inner arm. Whole-study results and caveats: High-frequency TCRs, those above 1 in 1000, stayed the same after DPC sensitization.

Of note for this clonotype: Its antigen is currently unknown.

Noted time point: patch test 1, 2 weeks after DPC sensitization. Treatment: therapeutic diphenylcyclopropenone sensitization with weekly scalp DPC. Authors' processing steps: Samples contained a median of approximately 100,000 TCRs, with a range of 23,224 to 690,600. Each CDR3 protein is one row after TCRdb ran MiXCR on the RACE reads. TCRdb's processing, not the study's, gives the V and J calls here. The sample lists under 130,000 distinct CDR3 sequences; more than 9.5% were seen once. Germline CDR1 is DFQATT and CDR2 is SNEGSKA (reference sequence). The ends were cut back, 5 bases at V and 0 bases at J, with 8 bases in the middle. This CDR3 has 14 residues.

Source: whole blood, taken in connection with sensitization to the hapten diphenylcyclopropenone (DPC). The clonotype was recovered from a woman in her thirties or forties with alopecia areata. Some clones in this sample may be carry-over from other donors' samples. This chain links TRBV20-1 with TRBJ2-6; no firm D call. CDR3 residues: CSARSTSGANVLTF. The CDR3 bases are TGCAGTGCTCGCTCCACCTCTGGGGCCAACGTCCTGACTTTC.